This TCR beta chain derives from a study of T-cell reconstitution after alpha-beta-depleted transplantation in children. Germline values: CDR1 SEHNR, CDR2 FQNEAQ (reference sequence). Trimming pared 5 bases from V and 3 bases from J, leaving 20 bases between. This CDR3 is built from 16 residues. Unique molecular identifiers were incorporated when the TCRbeta library was constructed. TCRdb fed the PCR reads into MiXCR, producing one record per CDR3 protein. The profile shows roughly 350,000 distinct CDR3 sequences, about a tenth of them singletons. This receptor was identified in a human donor who donated a stem cell graft to a child with acute lymphoblastic leukemia. This material consisted of PBMCs from the stem cell graft donor, taken from the stem cell graft. V gene TRBV7-9 combines with J gene TRBJ2-7, with D possibly being TRBD1 (6 bases). CDR3 sequence (DNA): TGTGCCAGCAGCCCGACAGTAGGGGGTTCGGTCTACGAGCAGTACTTC. It is translated as CASSPTVGGSVYEQYF.